This is a list of T cell receptor beta chains from one sample in a study of cytomegalovirus exposure and HLA in healthy donors. Clones were sequenced by immunoSEQ multiplex PCR, and TCRdb holds only the in-frame ones, with some missing. The sample holds 200,000 or so clones, 80% seen once. Sequenced sample: PBMCs. The source is a man aged 40-49 years in good health and CMV-seropositive. The CDR3 runs from the conserved cysteine through the conserved F or W.

v_call cdr3_aa
TRBV27 CASRGGHSGNTIYF
TRBV6-5 CASTRRTGWNEQYF
TRBV5-4 CASSQGTGGRGYTF
TRBV7-3 CASRRGPGAYEQYF
TRBV11-2 CASSLFNRGLLYEQYF
TRBV5-1 CASSLQQGSYGYTF
TRBV7-3 CASSLSGTGGYGEQFF
TRBV6-6 CASSYSTGVVELFF
TRBV6-5 CASRLDNLLDEQYF
TRBV5-1 CASSSARVANYGYTF
TRBV7-8 CASSLAPEAGRAFF
TRBV4-3 CASSQEGRGIGELFF
TRBV11-2 CASSFQGGYEQYF
TRBV2 CASGGTGGSYGYTF
TRBV6-5 CASSFGQGSAEGGYTF
TRBV9 CASSVEGQDQETQYF
TRBV6-5 CASTQRRSNTEAFF
TRBV5-6 CASSLVRGAPYEQYF
TRBV18 CASSPFGEKLFF
TRBV6-6 CASSYSGVSGELFF
TRBV5-7 CASSTQRGRLNTEAFF
TRBV18 CASSLRGMDRDYNEQFF
TRBV7-8 CASSLGTGGGETQYF
TRBV9 CASSAGLRAGTYEQYF
TRBV9 CASSHPGGGTDTQYF
TRBV7-4 CASARGPTDNSPLHF
TRBV9 CASSVASGLSYEQYF
TRBV4-3 CASSQDLTLQETQYF
TRBV4-1 CASSQGQYNYGYTF
TRBV5-6 CASSRGHSMYEQYF
TRBV19 CASMGASGGAPYEQYF
TRBV6-5 CASSYFDRVGTGELFF
TRBV2 CASSVLSTGSRETQYF
TRBV5-4 CASSLEWGQDEQYF
TRBV30 CAWKTTGSNYGHTF
TRBV6-5 CASSYLYEQYF
TRBV13 CASSLSGLYYEQYF
TRBV7-9 CASSRQGYEQYF
TRBV27 CASSYPRRRGIGSPLHF
TRBV11-1 CASSPRAGQGYTF
TRBV28 CASMDRHKDTIYF
TRBV7-2 CASSESGGPPETQYF
TRBV4-3 CASSQGIGRGETQYF
TRBV7-8 CASSLVFRGVNTEAFF
TRBV10-3 CAISESKGSEKEKLFF
TRBV13 CASSPSGSGGRGTDTQYF
TRBV4-1 CASSVRSGGAIDEQYF
TRBV10-3 CAISDQGGHQPQHF